One and the same sample provided the 27 T cell receptor beta chains below, sequenced in a study of T cells in Graves' hyperthyroidism and ophthalmopathy. It was RNA transcripts that yielded the amplified TCR beta CDR3 regions. During a first-round RT-PCR of the TCR CDR3, the HTBI primer set was used. TCRdb re-called the multiplex PCR reads with MiXCR, one entry per CDR3 protein. Altogether hundreds of thousands of distinct CDR3 sequences are present, 25% being singletons, with the ten largest covering more than 60%. Sequenced sample: blood. These receptor sequences come from a man aged 45-65 years with Graves' hyperthyroidism.

The J gene is TRBJ2-7, the V gene TRBV19; 12 bases match TRBD1. The CDR3 length is 15 residues. Germline CDR1 LNHDA, CDR2 SQIVND (reference sequence). J gave up 2 bases and V 7 bases, and 6 bases lay outside the gene matches. For the CDR3, the DNA is TGTGCCAGTATCCCCGGGACAGGGGGCCCCTACGAGCAGTACTTC. This codes for CASIPGTGGPYEQYF.

A few counts support this clonotype. The chain is built from TRBV20-1 and TRBJ2-2, with 7 positions matching TRBD1. Germline CDR1 is DFQATT and CDR2 is SNEGSKA (reference sequence). CDR3 length: 13 amino acids. Trimming removed 6 bases from V and 4 bases from J; junction bases left unmatched: 5. The CDR3, as DNA: TGCAGTGCGGCGAACAGGGGCACCGGGGAGCTGTTTTTT. This sequence encodes CSAANRGTGELFF.

This clonotype was detected ten times or more. This rearrangement joins TRBV29-1 to TRBJ2-5; 8 bases agree with TRBD2. Unmatched junction bases numbered 5, after V lost 6 bases and J lost 5 bases. Germline CDR1 is SQVTM and CDR2 is ANQGSEA. The CDR3 extends over 12 amino acids. The CDR3 reads CSVTGLEETQYF. The CDR3 DNA is TGCAGCGTGACGGGACTAGAGGAGACCCAGTACTTC.

The chain links TRBV29-1 to TRBJ1-1; 12 positions agree with TRBD1. Germline assignment: CDR1 SQVTM and CDR2 ANQGSEA. Losses at the gene ends were 4 bases for V and 1 base for J; bases not matched to a gene: 16. The CDR3 has 19 amino acids. The CDR3 nucleotides are TGCAGCGTTGGCCATCGGGTCCGGGACAGGGGGCGACGGAACACTGAAGCTTTCTTT. It yields the protein CSVGHRVRDRGRRNTEAFF.

At least ten counts were recorded for this clonotype. The rearrangement links TRBV28 to TRBJ2-7, with 14 bases identical to TRBD2. Germline-derived CDR1 and CDR2 are MDHEN and SYDVKM. The ends lost 5 bases at V and 4 bases at J; junction bases unmatched: 7. The CDR3 loop spans 16 amino acids. CDR3: CASSTSGTSGRYEQYF. DNA of the CDR3: TGTGCCAGCAGTACGTCCGGGACTAGCGGGAGATACGAGCAGTACTTC.

This clonotype came up many times. This chain connects TRBV29-1 to TRBJ2-5, with D uncertain. From germline, CDR1 is SQVTM and CDR2 ANQGSEA. The CDR3 length is 17 residues. Deletions cut 3 bases from V and 4 bases from J, with 24 bases between. This chain's CDR3 is CSVDGRSKGEVGETQYF. CDR3 bases: TGCAGCGTTGACGGCCGGTCTAAAGGCGAGGTAGGAGAGACCCAGTACTTC.

As concerns this clonotype: This may stem from a read error, because a much larger clone lies one nucleotide away. This chain connects TRBV30 to TRBJ1-1; D is ambiguous. V was pared by 8 bases and J by 8 bases, with 18 bases between. This CDR3 is 12 amino acids long. Germline CDR1 GTSNPN, CDR2 SVGIG (reference sequence). CDR3 sequence: CARTSLSQEAFF. As DNA, the CDR3 is TGTGCCCGGACTTCGCTTAGTCAGGAAGCTTTCTTT.

Points on this clonotype: At one end the junction does not follow the germline gene, possibly because of a read error. V gene TRBV29-1 combines with J gene TRBJ2-7; weak D call: TRBD2 (5 bases). The CDR3 contains 12 residues. Germline V gives CDR1 SQVTM, CDR2 ANQGSEA. Here the CDR3 DNA reads TGCAGCGTCGAAGTCGGGGTCTACGAGCAGTACTTC. This sequence encodes CSVEVGVYEQYF.

There are a few counts of this clonotype. CDR3 amino acids: CASSPILGRGELFF. Here the CDR3 DNA reads TGTGCCAGCAGCCCCATACTGGGCCGAGGGGAGCTGTTTTTT. This chain uses TRBV3-1 with TRBJ2-2; D is unresolved. Germline CDR1 reads LGHDT; CDR2 reads YNNKEL (reference sequence). Trimming stripped 4 bases from V and 8 bases from J, with 14 bases between. The CDR3 consists of 14 residues.

The rearrangement links TRBV19 to TRBJ2-3, with 10 bases aligning to TRBD2. In germline, CDR1 is LNHDA, CDR2 SQIVND (reference sequence). Losses at the gene ends were 6 bases for V and 2 bases for J; bases not matched to a gene: 5. This CDR3 is 15 amino acids long. The CDR3 sequence: CASSLLAGATDTQYF. The CDR3 DNA reads as TGTGCCAGTAGCCTCCTAGCGGGGGCCACAGATACGCAGTATTTT.

The rearrangement joins TRBV7-9 to TRBJ2-3, with 11 bases identical to TRBD2. V was clipped by 5 bases and J by 13 bases; unmatched bases: 11. Germline CDR1 SEHNR, CDR2 FQNEAQ (reference sequence). This CDR3 comprises 14 residues. The chain's CDR3 is CASSPGLAESKKYF. As DNA, the CDR3 is TGTGCCAGCAGCCCGGGACTAGCGGAGTCTAAAAAGTATTTT.

This clonotype has more than one count but fewer than ten. A junction end diverges from the germline sequence, so it may reflect a read error. The V gene is TRBV20-1, the J gene TRBJ2-3, with 14 bases that match TRBD2. The length of the CDR3 is 16 residues. In germline, CDR1 is DFQATT, CDR2 SNEGSKA (reference sequence). The DNA of the CDR3 is TGCAGTGCTAGAGATGGGACTAGCGGGAGCACAGATTCGCAGTATTTT. This codes for CSARDGTSGSTDSQYF.

The chain uses TRBV5-5 and TRBJ2-2; possible D gene TRBD1, 5 bases. CDR1 is SGHKS, CDR2 YYEKEE, per germline (reference sequence). The CDR3 is 16 residues long. Trimming removed 4 bases at V and 0 bases at J, with 13 bases between. CDR3 in amino acids: CASSPRQNPNTGELFF. The CDR3 DNA reads TGTGCCAGCAGCCCCCGACAGAATCCGAACACCGGGGAGCTGTTTTTT. Combining the CDR3 with reference TRBV5-5 and TRBJ2-2 gives the whole variable domain DAGVTQSPTHLIKTRGQQVTLRCSPISGHKSVSWYQQVLGQGPQFIFQYYEKEERGRGNFPDRFSARQFPNYSSELNVNALLLGDSALYLCASSPRQNPNTGELFFGEGSRLTVL.

This clonotype has just a few counts. V is TRBV14 and J is TRBJ2-7, with 9 positions matching TRBD2. The CDR3 spans 17 residues. CDR1 is SGHDN, CDR2 FVKESK, per germline. The V and J ends lost 4 bases and 1 base, in that order; junction bases with no gene match: 11. The CDR3 nucleotides are TGTGCCAGCAGCCCTTCCGGACTAGCGTCGGCTTCCTACGAGCAGTACTTC. This sequence encodes CASSPSGLASASYEQYF.

This clonotype was observed a handful of times. In DNA, the CDR3 is TGCGCCAGCAGCCAAGACGAGGGTTTGAATGGCTACACCTTC. It specifies CASSQDEGLNGYTF. The chain has TRBV4-1 and TRBJ1-2; D is unresolved. Germline CDR1 and CDR2: MGHRA and YSYEKL. Deletions cut 0 bases from V and 6 bases from J, with 11 bases between. This CDR3 spans 14 amino acids.

This clonotype appeared many times. The chain links TRBV28 to TRBJ2-7; D call uncertain. The CDR3 consists of 14 residues. The germline V and J ends were trimmed by 3 bases and 0 bases, with 9 bases remaining between them. The germline gives CDR1 MDHEN, CDR2 SYDVKM. In nucleotides, the CDR3 is TGTGCCAGCAGTTTGCGGTCCAGCTCCTACGAGCAGTACTTC. It translates to CASSLRSSSYEQYF.

The rearrangement uses TRBV6-1 and TRBJ2-2, with D hard to call. The CDR3 contains 13 residues. CDR1 MNHNS and CDR2 SASEGT come from the germline V gene. V lost 5 bases to trimming and J lost 7 bases, with 11 bases between them. CDR3 DNA: TGTGCCAGCAGTCAAGACTTGAACGGGGAGCTGTTTTTT. It specifies CASSQDLNGELFF.

This sequence joins TRBV2 and TRBJ2-5; TRBD1 matches at 9 bases. With 7 bases clipped from V and 5 bases from J, the junction kept 5 bases outside the gene matches. The CDR3 is 13 residues long. Per germline, CDR1 SNHLY and CDR2 FYNNEI. The CDR3 reads CASTRTGEETQYF. CDR3 DNA sequence: TGTGCCAGCACTAGGACAGGGGAGGAGACCCAGTACTTC.

Concerning this clonotype: A junction end diverges from the germline sequence, so it may reflect a read error. This chain connects TRBV2 to TRBJ2-7; D gene ambiguous. The CDR3 has 13 amino acids. Germline lookup yields CDR1 SNHLY and CDR2 FYNNEI. CDR3 sequence: CASSQERSYEQYF. CDR3 coding DNA: TGCGCCAGCAGCCAAGAGAGGAGCTACGAGCAGTACTTC.

The J gene is TRBJ2-1, the V gene TRBV6-2 or TRBV6-3, with TRBD1 identical over 8 bases. The CDR3 has 14 amino acids. The germline V gene has CDR1 MNHEY and CDR2 SVGEGT. V shed 4 bases and J 4 bases; nucleotides not matched to a gene: 3. For the CDR3, the DNA is TGTGCCAGCAGTTGGGACAGGTCATACAATGAGCAGTTCTTC. The encoded protein is CASSWDRSYNEQFF.

This clonotype has only a few counts. The gene calls are TRBV29-1 and TRBJ2-5; perhaps TRBD2 as D (6 bases). This CDR3 spans 12 amino acids. V lost 7 bases and J lost 8, with 17 bases in between. Germline V CDR1 and CDR2: SQVTM, ANQGSEA. The CDR3 DNA reads as TGCAGCGCTCGGGACTCGGGCCAAACCCAGTACTTC. It encodes CSARDSGQTQYF. The variable domain in full, completed from reference TRBV29-1 and TRBJ2-5, reads SAVISQKPSRDICQRGTSLTIQCQVDSQVTMMFWYRQQPGQSLTLIATANQGSEATYESGFVIDKFPISRPNLTFSTLTVSNMSPEDSSIYLCSARDSGQTQYFGPGTRLLVL.

A remark on this clonotype: This could be a read error, since a much larger clone is one nucleotide away. V is TRBV2 and J is TRBJ2-7; D is perhaps TRBD1 (6 bases). The J call could be wrong; TRBJ2-1 is a better fit for the DNA end. Germline CDR1 reads SNHLY; CDR2 reads FYNNEI. The CDR3 is 9 amino acids. The CDR3 sequence: CASGGEQFF. The DNA of the CDR3 is TGTGCCAGCGGGGGCGAGCAGTTCTTC.

This clonotype was recorded at least ten times. The V gene is TRBV7-9, the J gene TRBJ2-1; 7 nucleotides agree with TRBD1. The CDR3 is 13 amino acids. V lost 6 bases, J lost 6 bases, and 5 bases stayed unmatched. Germline CDR1 and CDR2: SEHNR and FQNEAQ (reference sequence). The CDR3 coding sequence is TGTGCCAGCAGTTCTCAGGGGGTCAATGAGCAGTTCTTC. Translation gives CASSSQGVNEQFF.

The chain carries TRBV6-1 and TRBJ2-7; TRBD1 matches at 7 bases. Germline lookup yields CDR1 MNHNS and CDR2 SASEGT. This CDR3 has 13 amino acids. Germline trimming cut 10 bases from V and 3 bases from J; bases unmatched to any gene: 9. CDR3 region: CATAGTEDYEQYF. In DNA, the CDR3 is TGTGCCACCGCCGGGACAGAAGACTACGAGCAGTACTTC.

Points on this clonotype: One end of the junction does not line up with germline, which may come from a read error. The chain employs TRBV20-1 and TRBJ1-1; D perhaps matches TRBD1 (5 bases). From germline, CDR1 is DFQATT and CDR2 SNEGSKA (reference sequence). The CDR3 loop spans 12 amino acids. This CDR3 is CSANGGKLWAFF. Here the CDR3 DNA reads TGCAGCGCTAATGGGGGAAAATTGTGGGCTTTCTTT.

The J gene is TRBJ2-1, the V gene TRBV20-1; maybe TRBD2 (6 bases). Germline CDR1 is DFQATT and CDR2 is SNEGSKA (reference sequence). V was pared by 0 bases and J by 3 bases, with 12 bases between. The CDR3 length is 15 residues. CDR3 DNA: TGCAGTGCTAGAGATCTGGCGGGAATCTACAATGAGCAGTTCTTC. Translating it yields CSARDLAGIYNEQFF.

The chain uses TRBV18 and TRBJ2-7; no reliable D call. Germline CDR1 and CDR2: KGHSH and LQKENI. The CDR3 is 14 amino acids. Between the trimmed V and J ends, which lost 0 bases and 5 bases, there was a span of 11 bases. This chain's CDR3 is CASSPPIGDDEQYF. The CDR3 DNA reads as TGTGCCAGCTCACCACCGATTGGGGATGACGAGCAGTACTTC.